This passage covers 8 T cell receptor beta chains from one sample sequenced in a study of CD8+CD57+ T cells in acquired aplastic anemia (dated by TCRdb to between 2017 and 2018). Sequencing was performed on an Illumina HiSeq 2000. Genomic DNA served as template for TCR beta VDJ combination and CDR3 sequence profiling. TCRdb applied fastp at Q25 and MiXCR to the public reads, then kept only in-frame beta chains. Every distinct CDR3 protein forms one entry, paired with its most common genes and DNA. The sample has some 220,000 distinct CDR3 sequences on record, 30% to 35% of them singletons. 0.95% to 1.3% of the sample comes from the top ten. Specimen: sorted CD4+, CD8+, or CD8+CD57+ T cells (not recorded which) from PBMCs. All receptors come from a human donor in good health, serving as a control.

The CDR3 spells CSVKSLLGPGVEQYF. DNA for the CDR3: TGCAGCGTGAAAAGTCTCCTGGGCCCAGGGGTCGAGCAGTACTTC. The chain couples TRBV29-1 to TRBJ2-7, with D tentatively TRBD1 (6 bases). The ends were cut back, 6 bases at V and 6 bases at J, with 24 bases in the middle. This CDR3 is 15 amino acids long. In germline, CDR1 is SQVTM, CDR2 ANQGSEA.

This clonotype was seen ten or more times. The chain recombines TRBV9 with TRBJ2-5, with 10 bases lining up with TRBD1. CDR3 length equals 16 residues. Germline lookup yields CDR1 SGDLS and CDR2 YYNGEE. The V gene end was trimmed by 4 bases and the J gene end by 4 bases; junction bases not matched to a gene: 10. CDR3 in DNA: TGTGCCAGCAGCAAGATAGGACAGGGGGGCAGAGAGACCCAGTACTTC. Protein: CASSKIGQGGRETQYF.

The chain employs TRBV7-2 and TRBJ2-7; D not certain. This CDR3 has 12 residues. V gave up 1 base and J gave up 12 bases, with 13 bases separating them. Germline lookup yields CDR1 SGHTA and CDR2 FQGNSA. CDR3 loop: CASSLETVVRYF. The CDR3 nucleotides are TGTGCCAGCAGCTTAGAAACGGTAGTCCGGTACTTC.

The rearrangement joins TRBV28 to TRBJ1-2; D gene unclear. Deletions cut 3 bases from V and 0 bases from J, with 11 bases between. The germline V gene encodes CDR1 MDHEN and CDR2 SYDVKM. The CDR3 spans 15 residues. This CDR3 is CASSFGPGTNYGYTF. The CDR3 region has the DNA TGTGCCAGCAGTTTTGGCCCGGGGACTAACTATGGCTACACCTTC.

In this sample, this clonotype turned up a few times. The V gene is TRBV5-4, the J gene TRBJ1-1; no clear D gene. V dropped 4 bases and J dropped 7 bases, with 8 bases sitting between them. The germline gives CDR1 SGHNT, CDR2 YYREEE (reference sequence). This CDR3 has 11 amino acids. CDR3 sequence: CASSIGVEAFF. The CDR3 coding sequence is TGTGCCAGCAGCATCGGGGTTGAAGCTTTCTTT.

This clonotype was seen ten or more times. V is TRBV9 and J is TRBJ2-7, with TRBD1 matching 8 bases. Unmatched junction bases numbered 6, after V lost 2 bases and J lost 2 bases. Germline loops: CDR1 SGDLS, CDR2 YYNGEE. This CDR3 contains 15 residues. The CDR3 is CASSVRTGPTYEQYF. The CDR3 DNA reads as TGTGCCAGCAGCGTGCGGACAGGGCCCACCTACGAGCAGTACTTC.

In regard to this clonotype: A clone one base away is much larger, so this may be a read error. In this CDR3 the conserved last residue, phenylalanine or tryptophan, is missing, so a read error is likely. In nucleotides, the CDR3 is TGCGCCAGCGGCTTCTCTCAGGGGGCCTACGAGCAGTACTCC. Its protein is CASGFSQGAYEQYS. The rearrangement uses TRBV5-1 and TRBJ2-7; 7 positions match TRBD1. The CDR3 loop spans 14 amino acids. CDR1 is SGHRS and CDR2 is YFSETQ in the germline V gene.

In this sample, this clonotype turned up many times. CDR3 residues: CASSLTTVNTEAFF. CDR3 DNA sequence: TGCGCCAGCAGCCTAACGACAGTGAACACTGAAGCTTTCTTT. The J gene is TRBJ1-1, the V gene TRBV5-1, with D tentatively TRBD1 (5 bases). CDR1 SGHRS and CDR2 YFSETQ come from the germline V gene. This CDR3 is built from 14 residues. Trimming took 4 bases from V and 0 from J, leaving 10 bases between them. The full variable domain, with the rest looked up from reference TRBV5-1 and TRBJ1-1, is KAGVTQTPRYLIKTRGQQVTLSCSPISGHRSVSWYQQTPGQGLQFLFEYFSETQRNKGNFPGRFSGRQFSNSRSEMNVSTLELGDSALYLCASSLTTVNTEAFFGQGTRLTVV.